The rows below give T cell receptor beta chains drawn from one sample of a study of vaccination effects on CD4 cells after COVID-19. These receptors have no known antigen. Assay used: immunoSEQ multiplex PCR; TCRdb lists only in-frame clones, some missing. The data contain about 73,000 clones, 78% of them singletons. The source material was CD4+ T cells from PBMCs cultured with SARS-CoV-2 spike peptides, sampled before COVID-19 vaccination. The receptor set was obtained from a human donor who received a COVID-19 vaccine. Each CDR3 is given with its conserved first and last residue. The D gene is left open where the match is weak. The listing skips clone size in some rows; elsewhere it reads once, few, many or a size class.

J gene,D gene,V gene,clone size,CDR3 DNA,CDR3 protein
TRBJ1-3,-,TRBV20-1,few,TGCAGTGCTAGTTCTGCCCGGAGAAACACCATATATTTT,CSASSARRNTIYF
TRBJ1-6,-,TRBV6-5,-,TGTGCCAGCAGTTACGATAATTCACCCCTCCACTTT,CASSYDNSPLHF
TRBJ2-3,-,TRBV9,-,TGTGCCAGCAGCGTAGCTCTGGAGGTCACAGATACGCAGTATTTT,CASSVALEVTDTQYF
TRBJ2-3,-,TRBV11-2,-,TGTGCCAGCAGCTTAGGGTACGGGTATTCTAGCACAGATACGCAGTATTTT,CASSLGYGYSSTDTQYF
TRBJ1-1,-,TRBV18,-,TGTGCCAGCTCACCACAGGGGACCACTGAAGCTTTCTTT,CASSPQGTTEAFF
TRBJ2-3,-,TRBV18,-,TGTGCCAGCTCACCGGGGAGCACAGATACGCAGTATTTT,CASSPGSTDTQYF
TRBJ1-2,-,TRBV6-4,-,TGTGCCAGCAGTGACTCTGCTACAGGGCGCGGCTACACCTTC,CASSDSATGRGYTF
TRBJ1-4,-,TRBV28,-,TGTGCCAGCAGTTTAAGTGGAACAAATGAAAAACTGTTTTTT,CASSLSGTNEKLFF
TRBJ2-5,TRBD2,TRBV5-1,-,TGCGCCAGCAGCGCACTAGCGGGTCAACAAGAGACCCAGTACTTC,CASSALAGQQETQYF
TRBJ2-1,TRBD1,TRBV9,-,TGTGCCAGCAGCGTAGCTGCAGGGGGTTACAATGAGCAGTTCTTC,CASSVAAGGYNEQFF
TRBJ1-2,-,TRBV6-5,-,TGTGCCAGCAGTTACTCTAGGGGGGGCTCTGGCTACACCTTC,CASSYSRGGSGYTF
TRBJ1-6,-,TRBV10-3,once,TGTGCCATCAGTGAGTCTGGGAGAGGAGGTTCACCCCTCCACTTT,CAISESGRGGSPLHF
TRBJ2-2,-,TRBV9,-,TGTGCCAGCAGGCCCTCCGGGTCCGGGGAGCTGTTTTTT,CASRPSGSGELFF
TRBJ1-1,TRBD1,TRBV25-1,-,TGTGCCAGCAGTGATCTGACAGGGGGGACTGAAGCTTTCTTT,CASSDLTGGTEAFF
TRBJ1-4,-,TRBV6-4,-,TGTGCCAGCAGTGAGACAGGCCGTCCTGAAAAACTGTTTTTT,CASSETGRPEKLFF
TRBJ2-6,-,TRBV11-2,-,TGTGCCAGCAGCTTAATGGGCATACGGAGCTCTGGGGCCAACGTCCTGACTTTC,CASSLMGIRSSGANVLTF
TRBJ2-2,-,TRBV7-2,-,TGTGCCAGCAGCTTACGCGGGGAGCTGTTTTTT,CASSLRGELFF
TRBJ2-4,-,TRBV5-5,-,TGTGCCAGCAGCTTGGAAGGGGGACTAGCCAAAAACATTCAGTACTTC,CASSLEGGLAKNIQYF
TRBJ2-1,-,TRBV19,-,TGTGCCAGTACCTTCCGGGGGGCAGATGAGCAGTTCTTC,CASTFRGADEQFF
TRBJ1-1,-,TRBV6-2/TRBV6-3,once,TGTGCCAGCAGTCACCCGGGGCTGGGGGCTTTCTTT,CASSHPGLGAFF
TRBJ2-1,TRBD1,TRBV24-1,-,TGTGCCACCAGTGACCGGACAGGTGGGCTTCGGTATGAGCAGTTCTTC,CATSDRTGGLRYEQFF
TRBJ1-2,TRBD1,TRBV5-1,-,TGCGCCAGCAGGCGTCCGGGACAGGGCAATGGCTACACCTTC,CASRRPGQGNGYTF
TRBJ1-2,-,TRBV5-1,-,TGCGCCAGCAGCTTTACAGGACTTATTAACTATGGCTACACCTTC,CASSFTGLINYGYTF
TRBJ2-3,-,TRBV6-5,-,TGTGCCAGCAGATCCGGGACTTCTAGCACAGATACGCAGTATTTT,CASRSGTSSTDTQYF
TRBJ1-3,-,TRBV3-1/TRBV3-2,-,TGTGCCAGCAGCCAAGGGGTATTCTCTGGAAACACCATATATTTT,CASSQGVFSGNTIYF
TRBJ1-1,-,TRBV28,-,TGTGCCAGCAGTCCTACCCCCATCCAAGCTTTCTTT,CASSPTPIQAFF
TRBJ1-1,TRBD1,TRBV7-9,-,TGTGCCAGCAGCTTGATTCAGGGGGCTGAAGCTTTCTTT,CASSLIQGAEAFF
TRBJ2-3,TRBD2,TRBV6-2/TRBV6-3,-,TGTGCCAGCAGTTACCGGGTAGCGGGGGGGCCGGTGTCAGATACGCAGTATTTT,CASSYRVAGGPVSDTQYF
TRBJ1-5,TRBD1,TRBV7-8,-,TGTGCCAGCAGCCAAAGGACAGGTCGGAGCAATCAGCCCCAGCATTTT,CASSQRTGRSNQPQHF
TRBJ2-5,-,TRBV5-1,-,TGCGCCAGCAGCTATGGGGGTCTAAGTGAGACCCAGTACTTC,CASSYGGLSETQYF
TRBJ1-1,-,TRBV5-4,-,TGTGCCAGCAGCGTCCAGGGGATGACTGAAGCTTTCTTT,CASSVQGMTEAFF
TRBJ2-3,TRBD2,TRBV4-1,-,TGCGCCAGCAGCCGAGGTGGACTAGCGGGGGGAGGCACAGATACGCAGTATTTT,CASSRGGLAGGGTDTQYF
TRBJ1-1,-,TRBV6-5,-,TGTGCCAGCAGCTTGGGGGGAGGGGTGAACACTGAAGCTTTCTTT,CASSLGGGVNTEAFF
TRBJ2-1,-,TRBV9,-,TGTGCCAGCAGCGTAGACAGGGCATACAATGAGCAGTTCTTC,CASSVDRAYNEQFF
TRBJ1-3,-,TRBV21-1,-,TGTGCCAGCAGCCGCAGGACCCTCTCTGGAAACACCATATATTTT,CASSRRTLSGNTIYF
TRBJ2-5,-,TRBV18,-,TGTGCCAGCTCACCGCGACAGCTTTTGGTGGAGACCCAGTACTTC,CASSPRQLLVETQYF
TRBJ2-3,-,TRBV7-9,-,TGTGCCAGCAGCTCCGCCCGGGTGACAGATACGCAGTATTTT,CASSSARVTDTQYF
TRBJ2-3,-,TRBV7-2,-,TGTGCCAGCAGCTTTGGGGTGCCACTGAGCACAGATACGCAGTATTTT,CASSFGVPLSTDTQYF
TRBJ2-3,-,TRBV19,-,TGTGCCAGTAGCTCCGGGACCGCGAGGGGCGATACGCAGTATTTT,CASSSGTARGDTQYF